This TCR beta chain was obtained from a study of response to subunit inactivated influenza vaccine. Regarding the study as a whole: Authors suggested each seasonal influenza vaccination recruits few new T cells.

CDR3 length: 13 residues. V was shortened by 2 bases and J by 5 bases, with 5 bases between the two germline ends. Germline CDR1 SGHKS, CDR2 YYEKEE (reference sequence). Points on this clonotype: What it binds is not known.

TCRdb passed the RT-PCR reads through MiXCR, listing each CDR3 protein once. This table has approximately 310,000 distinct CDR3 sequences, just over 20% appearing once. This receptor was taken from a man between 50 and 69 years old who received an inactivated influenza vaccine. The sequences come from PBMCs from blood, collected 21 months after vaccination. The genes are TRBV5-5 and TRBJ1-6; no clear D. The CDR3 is CASSFGDNSPLHF. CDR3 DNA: TGTGCCAGCAGCTTCGGAGATAATTCACCCCTCCACTTT.